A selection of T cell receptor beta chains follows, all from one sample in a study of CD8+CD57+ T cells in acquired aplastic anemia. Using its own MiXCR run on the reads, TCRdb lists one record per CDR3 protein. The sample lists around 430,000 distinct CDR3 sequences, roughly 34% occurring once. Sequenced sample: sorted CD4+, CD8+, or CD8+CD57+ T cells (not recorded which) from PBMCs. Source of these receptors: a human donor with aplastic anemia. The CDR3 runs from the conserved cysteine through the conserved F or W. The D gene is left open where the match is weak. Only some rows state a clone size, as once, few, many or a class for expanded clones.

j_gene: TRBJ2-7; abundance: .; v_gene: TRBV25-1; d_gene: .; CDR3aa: CASSQDLQGSYEQYF; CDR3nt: TGTGCCAGCAGCCAAGATCTACAGGGCTCCTACGAGCAGTACTTC
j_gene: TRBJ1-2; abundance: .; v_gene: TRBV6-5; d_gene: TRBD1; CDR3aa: CASSSQGNGYTF; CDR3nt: TGTGCCAGCAGTTCACAGGGGAATGGCTACACCTTC
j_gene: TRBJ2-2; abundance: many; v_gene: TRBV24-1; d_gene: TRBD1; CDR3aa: CATSEPGQGIGTGELFF; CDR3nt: TGTGCCACCAGTGAACCGGGACAGGGCATCGGCACCGGGGAGCTGTTTTTT
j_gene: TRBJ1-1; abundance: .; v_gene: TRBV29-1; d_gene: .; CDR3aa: CSALWNTEAFF; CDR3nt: TGCAGCGCTTTATGGAACACTGAAGCTTTCTTT
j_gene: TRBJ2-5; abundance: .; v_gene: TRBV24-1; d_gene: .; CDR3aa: CASTFSGLRETQYF; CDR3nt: TGTGCCAGCACCTTCTCGGGGTTACGAGAGACCCAGTACTTC
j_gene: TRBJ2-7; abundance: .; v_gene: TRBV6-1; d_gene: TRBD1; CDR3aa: CASSRQGAPTYEQYF; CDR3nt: TGTGCCAGCAGCAGACAGGGTGCTCCAACCTACGAGCAGTACTTC
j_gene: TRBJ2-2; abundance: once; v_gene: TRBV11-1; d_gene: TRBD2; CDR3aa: CASSGLAGGLDTGELFF; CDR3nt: TGTGCCAGCAGTGGACTAGCGGGAGGGTTGGACACCGGGGAGCTGTTTTTT
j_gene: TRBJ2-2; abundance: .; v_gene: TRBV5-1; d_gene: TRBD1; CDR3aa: CASSFTGQGRGSGGAGELFF; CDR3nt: TGCGCCAGCAGCTTTACAGGACAGGGGAGAGGCTCTGGAGGAGCCGGGGAGCTGTTTTTT
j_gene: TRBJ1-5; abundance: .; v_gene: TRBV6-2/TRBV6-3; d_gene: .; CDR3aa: CASSPRQVGLMGPQHF; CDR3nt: TGTGCCAGCAGTCCGAGACAGGTTGGGTTAATGGGGCCCCAGCATTTT
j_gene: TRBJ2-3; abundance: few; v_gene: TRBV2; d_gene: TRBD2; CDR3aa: CASSEARVTSGATDTQYF; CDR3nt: TGTGCCAGCAGTGAAGCGAGGGTTACTAGCGGGGCCACAGATACGCAGTATTTT
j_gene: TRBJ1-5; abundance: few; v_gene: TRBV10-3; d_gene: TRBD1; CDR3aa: CASSWTGPDRNQPQHF; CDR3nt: TGTGCCAGCAGTTGGACAGGGCCCGATCGCAATCAGCCCCAGCACTTT
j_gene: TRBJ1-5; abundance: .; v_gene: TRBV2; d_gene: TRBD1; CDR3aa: CASSDDRQGQGSYEHF; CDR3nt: TGTGCCAGCAGTGACGACCGGCAAGGACAGGGTTCCTACGAGCATTTT
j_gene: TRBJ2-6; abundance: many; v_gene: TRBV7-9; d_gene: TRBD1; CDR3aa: CASSKGTGASSGANVLTF; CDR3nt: TGTGCCAGCAGCAAAGGGACAGGGGCTAGCTCTGGGGCCAACGTCCTGACTTTC
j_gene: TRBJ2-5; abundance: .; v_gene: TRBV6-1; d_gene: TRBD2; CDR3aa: CASSGGTSLETQYF; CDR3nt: TGTGCCAGCAGTGGAGGGACTAGCCTAGAGACCCAGTACTTC
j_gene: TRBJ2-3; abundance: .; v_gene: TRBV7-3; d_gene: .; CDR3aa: CASSRNSDTDTQYF; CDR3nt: TGTGCCAGCAGCCGCAACTCAGACACAGATACGCAGTATTTT
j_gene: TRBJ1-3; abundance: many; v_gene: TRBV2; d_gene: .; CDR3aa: CASGADRGNTIYF; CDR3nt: TGTGCCAGCGGGGCTGATAGGGGAAACACCATATATTTT
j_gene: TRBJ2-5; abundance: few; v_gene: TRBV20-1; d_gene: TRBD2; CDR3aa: CSAQAGAWGSETQYF; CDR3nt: TGCAGTGCTCAAGCGGGGGCTTGGGGGAGTGAGACCCAGTACTTC
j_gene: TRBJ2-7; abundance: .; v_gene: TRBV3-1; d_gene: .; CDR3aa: CASKSDVSSYEQYF; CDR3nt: TGTGCCAGCAAATCGGACGTAAGCTCCTACGAGCAGTACTTC
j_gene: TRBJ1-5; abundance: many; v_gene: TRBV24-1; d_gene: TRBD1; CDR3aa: CATSDAGTVEGSQPQHF; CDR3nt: TGTGCCACCAGTGACGCCGGGACAGTTGAGGGAAGCCAGCCCCAGCATTTT
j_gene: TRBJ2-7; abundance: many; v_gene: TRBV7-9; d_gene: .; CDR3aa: CASSPQGTLSYEQYF; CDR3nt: TGTGCCAGCAGCCCGCAGGGTACCCTCTCCTACGAGCAGTACTTC
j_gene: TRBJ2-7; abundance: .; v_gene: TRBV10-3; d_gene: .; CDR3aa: CASRLTGSSYEQYF; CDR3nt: TGTGCCAGCCGCTTAACAGGAAGCTCCTACGAGCAGTACTTC
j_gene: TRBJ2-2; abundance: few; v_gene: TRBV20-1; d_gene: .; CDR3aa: CSASRGNGGGELFF; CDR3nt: TGTAGTGCTAGTCGGGGGAATGGTGGCGGGGAGCTGTTTTTT
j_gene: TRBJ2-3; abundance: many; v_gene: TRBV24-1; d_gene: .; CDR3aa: CATSDARYTDTQYF; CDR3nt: TGTGCCACCAGTGATGCACGATACACAGATACGCAGTATTTT
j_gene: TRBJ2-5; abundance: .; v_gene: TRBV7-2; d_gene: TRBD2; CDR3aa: CASSLWTSDQETQYF; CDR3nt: TGTGCCAGCAGCTTATGGACTAGCGACCAAGAGACCCAGTACTTC
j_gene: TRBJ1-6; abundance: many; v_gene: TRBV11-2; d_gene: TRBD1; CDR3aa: CASSLDDRAPNSPLHF; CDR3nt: TGTGCCAGCAGCTTGGATGACAGGGCCCCTAATTCACCCCTCCACTTT
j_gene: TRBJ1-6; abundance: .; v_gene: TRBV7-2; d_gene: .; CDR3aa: CASTFSYNSPLHF; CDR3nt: TGTGCCAGCACCTTCTCCTATAATTCACCCCTCCACTTT
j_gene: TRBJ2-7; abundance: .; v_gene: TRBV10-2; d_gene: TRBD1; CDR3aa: CASRASGTASLYEQYF; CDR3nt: TGCGCCAGCAGGGCCTCAGGGACAGCCAGCCTCTACGAGCAGTACTTC
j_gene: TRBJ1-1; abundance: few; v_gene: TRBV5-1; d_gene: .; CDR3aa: CASSLGAGMSTEAFF; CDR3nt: TGCGCCAGCAGCTTGGGGGCGGGGATGAGCACTGAAGCTTTCTTT
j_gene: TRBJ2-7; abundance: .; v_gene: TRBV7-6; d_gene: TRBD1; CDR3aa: CASSLEAGGIPYEQYF; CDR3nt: TGTGCCAGCAGCTTAGAGGCAGGGGGCATCCCCTACGAGCAGTACTTC
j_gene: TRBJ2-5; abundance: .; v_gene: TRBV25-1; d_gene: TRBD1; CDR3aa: CASSRDRSTLETQYF; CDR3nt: TGTGCCAGCAGCAGGGACAGGAGCACATTAGAGACCCAGTACTTC
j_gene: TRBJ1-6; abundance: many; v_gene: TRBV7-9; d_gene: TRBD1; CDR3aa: CASSTTTGENSPLHF; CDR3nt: TGTGCCAGCAGCACAACGACAGGGGAGAATTCACCCCTCCACTTT
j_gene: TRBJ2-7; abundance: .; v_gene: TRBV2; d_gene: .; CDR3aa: CASSFQARQSGQYF; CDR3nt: TGTGCCAGCAGTTTTCAGGCCCGCCAAAGTGGCCAGTACTTC
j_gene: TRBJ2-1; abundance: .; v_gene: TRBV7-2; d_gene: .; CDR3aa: CASSLGAEGDEQFF; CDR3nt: TGTGCCAGCAGCTTAGGGGCGGAGGGAGATGAGCAGTTCTTC
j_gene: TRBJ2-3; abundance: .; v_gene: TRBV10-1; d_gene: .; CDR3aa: CASSDLQGFTDTQYF; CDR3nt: TGCGCCAGCAGTGACCTACAGGGTTTCACAGATACGCAGTATTTT
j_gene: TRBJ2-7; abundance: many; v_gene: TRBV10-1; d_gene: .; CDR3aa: CASSESGRRGQYF; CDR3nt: TGCGCCAGCAGTGAGTCCGGTCGGAGAGGGCAGTACTTC
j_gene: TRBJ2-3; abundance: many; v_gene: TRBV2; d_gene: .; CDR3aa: CASRRLNTQYF; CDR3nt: TGTGCCAGCAGAAGACTGAATACGCAGTATTTT
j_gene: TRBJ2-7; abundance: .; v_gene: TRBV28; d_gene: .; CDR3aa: CASSSSSAAYEQYF; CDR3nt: TGTGCCAGCAGTTCGTCTAGCGCAGCCTACGAGCAGTACTTC
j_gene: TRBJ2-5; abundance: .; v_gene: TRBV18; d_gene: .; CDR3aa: CASSPPVETQYF; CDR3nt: TGTGCCAGCTCACCACCGGTCGAGACCCAGTACTTC
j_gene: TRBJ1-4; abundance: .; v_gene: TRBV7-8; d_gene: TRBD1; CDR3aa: CASTPVGQGFEKLFF; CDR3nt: TGTGCCAGCACCCCAGTTGGACAGGGGTTCGAAAAACTGTTTTTT
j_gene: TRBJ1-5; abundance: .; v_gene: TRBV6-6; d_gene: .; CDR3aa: CASSSRLFDQPQHF; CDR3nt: TGTGCCAGCAGTTCACGACTTTTTGATCAGCCCCAGCATTTT
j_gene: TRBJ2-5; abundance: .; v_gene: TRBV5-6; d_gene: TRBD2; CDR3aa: CASSLPAGLAGETQYF; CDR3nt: TGTGCCAGCAGCCTCCCTGCGGGACTAGCAGGCGAGACCCAGTACTTC
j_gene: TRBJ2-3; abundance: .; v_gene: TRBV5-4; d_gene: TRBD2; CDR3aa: CASSPGTSGRNTQYF; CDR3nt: TGTGCCAGCAGTCCCGGGACTAGCGGGAGAAATACGCAGTATTTT
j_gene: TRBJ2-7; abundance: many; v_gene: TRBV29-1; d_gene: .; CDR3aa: CSVERPGISEGSYEQYF; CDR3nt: TGCAGCGTTGAGAGGCCAGGGATTTCTGAGGGCTCCTACGAGCAGTACTTC
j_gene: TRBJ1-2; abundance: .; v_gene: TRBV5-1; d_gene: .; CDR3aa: CASSLEDGAKNYGYTF; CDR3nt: TGCGCCAGCAGCTTGGAGGACGGAGCCAAGAACTATGGCTACACCTTC
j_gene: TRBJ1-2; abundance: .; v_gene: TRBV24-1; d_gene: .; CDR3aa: CATSESPYGYTF; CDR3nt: TGTGCCACCAGTGAAAGCCCCTATGGCTACACCTTC
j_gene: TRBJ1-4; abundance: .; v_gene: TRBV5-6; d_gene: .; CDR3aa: CASSPPGSYEKLFF; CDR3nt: TGTGCCAGCAGCCCACCTGGTTCGTATGAAAAACTGTTTTTT
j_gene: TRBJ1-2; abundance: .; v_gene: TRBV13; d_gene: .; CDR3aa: CASSPLYETDRNYGYTF; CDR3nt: TGTGCCAGCAGCCCCTTATATGAGACGGATCGTAACTATGGCTACACCTTC
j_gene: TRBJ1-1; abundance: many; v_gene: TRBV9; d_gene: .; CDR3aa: CASSVGGRDTEAFF; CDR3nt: TGTGCCAGCAGCGTAGGGGGTCGGGACACTGAAGCTTTCTTT
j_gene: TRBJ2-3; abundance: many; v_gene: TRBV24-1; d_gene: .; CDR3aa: CATSDPTDTQYF; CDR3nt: TGTGCCACCAGTGATCCCACGGATACGCAGTATTTT
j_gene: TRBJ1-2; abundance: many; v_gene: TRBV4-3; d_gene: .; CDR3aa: CASSQEASDGYTF; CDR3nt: TGCGCCAGCAGCCAAGAGGCATCAGATGGCTACACCTTC
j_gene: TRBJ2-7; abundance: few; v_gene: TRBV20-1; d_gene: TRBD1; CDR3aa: CSATTMTGSGSYEQYF; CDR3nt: TGCAGTGCTACCACAATGACAGGGTCAGGTTCCTACGAGCAGTACTTC
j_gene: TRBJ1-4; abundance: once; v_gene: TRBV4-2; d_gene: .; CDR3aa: CASSQGVDGGVEKLFF; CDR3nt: TGTGCCAGCAGCCAAGGGGTAGACGGCGGAGTTGAAAAACTGTTTTTT